This TCR beta chain came from a study of OX40 agonist ivuxolimab in advanced cancers. Study information: Three patients, one with hepatocellular carcinoma and two with cutaneous melanoma, achieved partial responses.

Trimming removed 4 bases at V and 1 base at J, with 2 bases between. Germline CDR1 and CDR2: MGHDK and SYGVNS. CDR3 length equals 11 residues. About this clone itself: Its antigen is not known.

Whole-study findings and limits: The CD4+ and CD8+ T cells in the blood had expanded clonally by week 6 at 0.1 to 3.0 mg/kg.

TCRdb keeps only in-frame clones here, not all; method: immunoSEQ multiplex PCR. The sample contains about 110,000 clones, more than 85% of which appear only once. This sequence was found in an adult with an advanced solid tumor such as melanoma, head and neck, liver or kidney cancer. The chain couples TRBV25-1 to TRBJ2-7; no firm D call. This specimen was CD4+ or CD8+ T cells sorted from blood, taken in a trial of the OX40 agonist ivuxolimab. The CDR3 sequence is CASSGSYEQYF. CDR3 nucleotide sequence: TGTGCCAGCAGTGGATCCTACGAGCAGTACTTC.